The 15 T cell receptor beta chains given below trace back to one sample, sequenced in a study of cytomegalovirus exposure and HLA in healthy donors. Assay: immunoSEQ multiplex PCR; the TCRdb copy retains only in-frame clones and omits some. This table has under 200,000 clones, about 96% appearing once. Sequencing was carried out using PBMCs. The receptors shown here come from a woman younger than 30 in good health and CMV-seronegative.

The chain employs TRBV6-5 and TRBJ2-5, with TRBD1 identical over 11 bases. This CDR3 comprises 15 residues. V dropped 6 bases and J dropped 0; count of bases not matched to a gene: 3. Germline CDR1 and CDR2: MNHEY and SVGAGI. The chain's CDR3 is CASSRDRGYQETQYF. As DNA, the CDR3 is TGTGCCAGCAGCAGGGACAGGGGGTACCAAGAGACCCAGTACTTC.

The rearrangement uses TRBV18 and TRBJ2-7, with 8 bases matching TRBD1. CDR1 is KGHSH and CDR2 is LQKENI in the germline V gene. CDR3 length equals 15 residues. V was pared by 3 bases and J by 3 bases, with 7 bases of the junction left unmatched. The CDR3 reads CASSPTGGMGYEQYF. The CDR3 DNA is TGTGCCAGCTCACCCACAGGGGGAATGGGCTACGAGCAGTACTTC.

This clone is categorized as medium-sized. The chain links TRBV6-5 to TRBJ1-1, with unresolved D. There are 14 residues in the CDR3. The V and J ends lost 4 bases and 1 base respectively, with 10 bases between them. The germline V gene has CDR1 MNHEY and CDR2 SVGAGI. The CDR3 DNA reads TGTGCCAGCAGTTGGGGTCGGGGGAACACTGAAGCTTTCTTT. It yields the protein CASSWGRGNTEAFF.

The V and J genes are TRBV4-3 and TRBJ1-5; TRBD1 is a possible D gene (6 bases). The CDR3 is 13 residues long. The V and J ends lost 4 bases and 7 bases respectively, with 11 bases between them. Germline CDR1 and CDR2: LGHNA and YSLEER. The CDR3 coding sequence is TGCGCCAGCAGCCGCCAGGGGTGGCAGCCCCAGCATTTT. The encoded protein is CASSRQGWQPQHF.

This chain connects TRBV5-1 to TRBJ1-2; 9 bases line up with TRBD1. V shed 3 bases and J 5 bases; nucleotides not matched to a gene: 5. Per the germline V gene, CDR1 is SGHRS and CDR2 is YFSETQ. This CDR3 has 14 amino acids. The CDR3 DNA sequence: TGCGCCAGCAGCTGGGACAGGGCGGATTATGGCTACACCTTC. It encodes CASSWDRADYGYTF.

V gene TRBV5-1 combines with J gene TRBJ1-6, with 10 bases matching TRBD1. The V segment lost 0 bases and the J segment 0 bases; nucleotides outside the gene matches: 0. CDR1 is SGHRS and CDR2 is YFSETQ in the germline V gene. The CDR3 contains 17 residues. CDR3 DNA sequence: TGCGCCAGCAGCTTGGGACAGGGGGCCTCCTATAATTCACCCCTCCACTTT. Translating it yields CASSLGQGASYNSPLHF.

The gene calls are TRBV30 and TRBJ2-4; the match to TRBD1 covers 9 bases. V dropped 4 bases and J dropped 2; count of bases not matched to a gene: 18. CDR3 length: 19 amino acids. Germline CDR1 GTSNPN, CDR2 SVGIG (reference sequence). CDR3 protein: CAWNPVGTGIPGSKNIQYF. The DNA of the CDR3 is TGTGCCTGGAACCCGGTTGGGACAGGGATTCCTGGGTCCAAAAACATTCAGTACTTC.

The chain joins TRBV5-4 to TRBJ2-7, with D perhaps TRBD1 (5 bases). CDR1 is SGHNT, CDR2 YYREEE, per germline (reference sequence). The CDR3 length is 15 residues. The V end lost 7 bases, the J end lost 0 bases, and 17 bases lay between the germline ends. CDR3 residues: CASSSYRQSSYEQYF. CDR3 nucleotides: TGTGCCAGCTCCAGTTACCGACAGAGCTCCTACGAGCAGTACTTC. Supplemented by reference TRBV5-4 and TRBJ2-7, the full variable domain reads ETGVTQSPTHLIKTRGQQVTLRCSSQSGHNTVSWYQQALGQGPQFIFQYYREEENGRGNFPPRFSGLQFPNYSSELNVNALELDDSALYLCASSSYRQSSYEQYFGPGTRLTVT.

The J gene is TRBJ2-1, the V gene TRBV11-3; TRBD1 matches at 7 bases. The germline gives CDR1 SGHNT, CDR2 YENEEA. This CDR3 has 15 amino acids. After removal of 1 base from V and 6 bases from J, the junction contained 6 bases not matched to a gene. CDR3 sequence (DNA): TGTGCCAGCAGCTTAGGAGGGACAGCCTCCAATGAGCAGTTCTTC. This encodes CASSLGGTASNEQFF. Together with reference TRBV11-3 and TRBJ2-1, the CDR3 gives the full variable domain: EAGVVQSPRYKIIEKKQPVAFWCNPISGHNTLYWYLQNLGQGPELLIRYENEEAVDDSQLPKDRFSAERLKGVDSTLKIQPAELGDSAVYLCASSLGGTASNEQFFGPGTRLTVL.

As regards this clone: The same CDR3 can be traced to other DNA sequences in this sample. V usage is TRBV6-4 and J usage is TRBJ2-3; D possibly corresponds to TRBD1 (6 bases). V lost 4 bases and J 2 bases, leaving 10 bases between the germline ends. The CDR3 has 14 amino acids. CDR1 and CDR2 from the germline V gene are MRHNA and SNTAGT. The CDR3: CASSVAGDTDTQYF. Written as DNA, the CDR3 is TGTGCCAGCAGTGTGGCAGGGGACACAGATACGCAGTATTTT.

Regarding this clone: Germline and junction disagree at one end, which may indicate a read error. This chain joins TRBV6-1 and TRBJ1-2, with TRBD1 identical over 7 bases. Germline CDR1 reads MNHNS; CDR2 reads SASEGT. The CDR3 is made up of 13 amino acids. DNA for the CDR3: TGTGCCAGCAATGAACAGGGGATCAATGGCTACACCTTC. This sequence encodes CASNEQGINGYTF.

The V and J genes are TRBV4-3 and TRBJ1-1; 7 positions agree with TRBD1. J lost 7 bases, V lost 3 bases, and 5 bases had no gene match. The CDR3 is 13 amino acids. Per the germline V gene, CDR1 is LGHNA and CDR2 is YSLEER. CDR3 loop: CASSQPPGGEAFF. The CDR3 DNA follows: TGCGCCAGCAGCCAGCCCCCAGGGGGTGAAGCTTTCTTT.

The V call is TRBV2, the J call TRBJ2-2; D is ambiguous. Trimming shortened V by 6 bases and J by 1 base, and 3 bases separated the two germline ends. The CDR3 has 12 residues. The germline CDR1 and CDR2 sequences are SNHLY and FYNNEI. The CDR3 DNA sequence: TGTGCCAGCAGCGGGAACACCGGGGAGCTGTTTTTT. This codes for CASSGNTGELFF.

The sample holds one count of this clone. The chain employs TRBV2 and TRBJ2-2; 8 positions agree with TRBD1. Germline values: CDR1 SNHLY, CDR2 FYNNEI. V trimming: 8 bases; J trimming: 4 bases; junction bases outside the gene matches: 3. The CDR3 consists of 13 residues. The CDR3 DNA reads as TGTGCCAGCCGACAGGGGAGCACCGGGGAGCTGTTTTTT. Amino acid sequence: CASRQGSTGELFF.

This chain links TRBV6-5 with TRBJ2-3; D is undetermined. CDR1 is MNHEY and CDR2 is SVGAGI in the germline V gene. CDR3 length: 13 amino acids. Trimming took off 5 bases at V and 8 bases at J, with 14 bases between the two ends. CDR3 protein: CASSPDLTTTQYF. The CDR3 coding sequence is TGTGCCAGCAGTCCGGATTTGACAACTACGCAGTATTTT.